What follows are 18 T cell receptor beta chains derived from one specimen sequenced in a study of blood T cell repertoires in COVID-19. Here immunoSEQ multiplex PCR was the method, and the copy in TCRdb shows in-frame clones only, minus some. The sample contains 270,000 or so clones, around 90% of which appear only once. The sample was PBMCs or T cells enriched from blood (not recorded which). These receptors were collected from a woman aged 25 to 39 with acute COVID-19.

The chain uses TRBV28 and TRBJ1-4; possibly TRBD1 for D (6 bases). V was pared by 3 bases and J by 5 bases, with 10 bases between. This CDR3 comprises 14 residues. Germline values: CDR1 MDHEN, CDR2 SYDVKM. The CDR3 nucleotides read TGTGCCAGCAGTTTCGGGACACCGAATGAAAAACTGTTTTTT. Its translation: CASSFGTPNEKLFF.

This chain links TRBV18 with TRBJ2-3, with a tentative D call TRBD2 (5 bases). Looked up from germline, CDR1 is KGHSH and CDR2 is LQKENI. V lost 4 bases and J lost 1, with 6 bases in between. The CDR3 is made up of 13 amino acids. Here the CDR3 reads CASSRTGTDTQYF. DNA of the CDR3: TGTGCCAGCTCACGGACTGGCACAGATACGCAGTATTTT.

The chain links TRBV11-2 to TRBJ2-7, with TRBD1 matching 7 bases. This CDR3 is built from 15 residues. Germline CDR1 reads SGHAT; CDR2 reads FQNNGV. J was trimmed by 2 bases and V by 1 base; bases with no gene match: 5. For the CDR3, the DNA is TGTGCCAGCAGCTTAGGGACAGGAACCGCCTACGAGCAGTACTTC. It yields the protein CASSLGTGTAYEQYF. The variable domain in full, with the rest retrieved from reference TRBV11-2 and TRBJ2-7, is EAGVAQSPRYKIIEKRQSVAFWCNPISGHATLYWYQQILGQGPKLLIQFQNNGVVDDSQLPKDRFSAERLKGVDSTLKIQPAKLEDSAVYLCASSLGTGTAYEQYFGPGTRLTVT.

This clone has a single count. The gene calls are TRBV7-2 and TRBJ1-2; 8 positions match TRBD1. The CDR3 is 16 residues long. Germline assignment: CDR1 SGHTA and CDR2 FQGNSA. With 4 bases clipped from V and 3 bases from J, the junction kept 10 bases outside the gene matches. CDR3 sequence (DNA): TGTGCCAGCAGCTCAACTACACAGGGGGTCCACTATGGCTACACCTTC. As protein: CASSSTTQGVHYGYTF.

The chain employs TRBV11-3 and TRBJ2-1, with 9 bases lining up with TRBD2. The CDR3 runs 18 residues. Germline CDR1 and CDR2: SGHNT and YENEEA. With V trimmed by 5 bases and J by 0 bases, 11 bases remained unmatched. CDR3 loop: CASSLSGSSGSSYNEQFF. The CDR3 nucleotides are TGTGCCAGCAGCCTGTCGGGAAGTAGCGGGAGCTCCTACAATGAGCAGTTCTTC.

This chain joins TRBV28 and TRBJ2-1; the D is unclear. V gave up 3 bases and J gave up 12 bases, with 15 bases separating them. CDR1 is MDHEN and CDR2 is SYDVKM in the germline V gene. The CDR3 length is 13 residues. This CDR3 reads CASSFLSSGRQFF. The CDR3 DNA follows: TGTGCCAGCAGTTTCTTGTCATCCGGTCGGCAGTTCTTC.

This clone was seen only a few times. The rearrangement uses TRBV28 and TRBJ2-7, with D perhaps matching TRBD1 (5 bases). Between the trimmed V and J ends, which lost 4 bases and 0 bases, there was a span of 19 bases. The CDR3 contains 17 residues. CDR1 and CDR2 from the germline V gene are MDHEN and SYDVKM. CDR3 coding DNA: TGTGCCAGCAGTTCCCACGACAGAGGCCCGAGCTCCTACGAGCAGTACTTC. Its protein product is CASSSHDRGPSSYEQYF.

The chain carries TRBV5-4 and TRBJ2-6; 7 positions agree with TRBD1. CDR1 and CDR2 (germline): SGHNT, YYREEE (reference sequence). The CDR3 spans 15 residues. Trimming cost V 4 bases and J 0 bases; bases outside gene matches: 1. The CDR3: CASSQGVSGANVLTF. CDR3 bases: TGTGCCAGCAGCCAGGGGGTCTCTGGGGCCAACGTCCTGACTTTC.

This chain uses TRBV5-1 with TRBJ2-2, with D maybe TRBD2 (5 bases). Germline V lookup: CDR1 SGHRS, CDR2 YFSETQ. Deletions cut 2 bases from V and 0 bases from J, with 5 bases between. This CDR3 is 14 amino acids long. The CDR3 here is CASSFGANTGELFF. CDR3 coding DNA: TGCGCCAGCAGCTTCGGGGCGAACACCGGGGAGCTGTTTTTT.

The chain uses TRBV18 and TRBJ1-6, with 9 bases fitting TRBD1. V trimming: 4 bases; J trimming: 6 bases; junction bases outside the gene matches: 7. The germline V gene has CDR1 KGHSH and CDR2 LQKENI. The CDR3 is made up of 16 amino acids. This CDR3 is CASSQAQGARNSPLHF. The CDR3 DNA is TGTGCCAGCTCACAAGCACAGGGGGCGCGTAATTCACCCCTCCACTTT.

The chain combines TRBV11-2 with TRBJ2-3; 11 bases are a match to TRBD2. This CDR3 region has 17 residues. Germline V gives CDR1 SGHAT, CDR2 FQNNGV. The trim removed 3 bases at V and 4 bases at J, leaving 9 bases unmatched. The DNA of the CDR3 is TGTGCCAGCAGCTTCTCATTAGCGGGAGGGAGTGCAGATACGCAGTATTTT. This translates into CASSFSLAGGSADTQYF.

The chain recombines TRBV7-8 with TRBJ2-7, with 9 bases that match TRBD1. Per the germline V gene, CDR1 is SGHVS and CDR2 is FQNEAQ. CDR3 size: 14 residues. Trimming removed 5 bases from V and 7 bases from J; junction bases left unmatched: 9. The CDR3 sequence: CASSPSGQGGEQYF. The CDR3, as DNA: TGTGCCAGCAGCCCTTCGGGACAGGGAGGAGAGCAGTACTTC.

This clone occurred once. The CDR3 loop reads CASSYGTGQGNTIYF. CDR3 sequence (DNA): TGTGCCAGCAGTTACGGTACAGGTCAAGGAAACACCATATATTTT. V and J are TRBV6-8 and TRBJ1-3; D possibly corresponds to TRBD1 (5 bases). Per the germline V gene, CDR1 is MNHGY and CDR2 is SAAAGT. The CDR3 consists of 15 residues. Trimming took off 2 bases at V and 4 bases at J, with 12 bases between the two ends.

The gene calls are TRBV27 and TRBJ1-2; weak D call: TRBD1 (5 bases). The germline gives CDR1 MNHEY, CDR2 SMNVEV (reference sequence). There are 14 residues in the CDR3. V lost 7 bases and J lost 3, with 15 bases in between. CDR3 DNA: TGTGCCAGCACCAATCTCGGGGGGGACTATGGCTACACCTTC. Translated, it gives CASTNLGGDYGYTF.

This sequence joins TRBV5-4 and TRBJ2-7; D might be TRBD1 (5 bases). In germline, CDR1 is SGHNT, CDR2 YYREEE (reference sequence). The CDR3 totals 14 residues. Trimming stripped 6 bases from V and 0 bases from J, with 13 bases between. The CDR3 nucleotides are TGTGCCAGCAAATCGACAGAAAGCTCCTACGAGCAGTACTTC. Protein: CASKSTESSYEQYF. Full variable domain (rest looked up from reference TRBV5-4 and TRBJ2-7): ETGVTQSPTHLIKTRGQQVTLRCSSQSGHNTVSWYQQALGQGPQFIFQYYREEENGRGNFPPRFSGLQFPNYSSELNVNALELDDSALYLCASKSTESSYEQYFGPGTRLTVT.

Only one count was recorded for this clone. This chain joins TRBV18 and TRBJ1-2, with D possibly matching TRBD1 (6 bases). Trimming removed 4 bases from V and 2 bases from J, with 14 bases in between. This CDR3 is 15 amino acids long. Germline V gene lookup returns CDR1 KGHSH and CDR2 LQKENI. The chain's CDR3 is CASSRFDRMNYGYTF. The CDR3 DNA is TGTGCCAGCTCACGGTTCGACAGGATGAACTATGGCTACACCTTC.

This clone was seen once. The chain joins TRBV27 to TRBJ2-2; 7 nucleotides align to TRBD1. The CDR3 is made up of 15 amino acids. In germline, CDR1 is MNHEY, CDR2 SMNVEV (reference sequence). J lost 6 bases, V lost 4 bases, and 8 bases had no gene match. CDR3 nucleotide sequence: TGTGCCAGCAGTTCTCACAGGGGCGCCCCCGGGGAGCTGTTTTTT. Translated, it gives CASSSHRGAPGELFF.

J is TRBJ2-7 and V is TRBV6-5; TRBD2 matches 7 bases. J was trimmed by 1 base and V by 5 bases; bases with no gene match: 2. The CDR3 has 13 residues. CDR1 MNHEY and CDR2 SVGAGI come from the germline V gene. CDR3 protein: CASSTSVSYEQYF. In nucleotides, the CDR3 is TGTGCCAGCAGTACTAGCGTTTCCTACGAGCAGTACTTC.